This T cell receptor beta chain was identified in a study of T cells in localized non-small cell lung cancer. Within the sample, this clone is medium-sized. Its antigen is unknown. TCRdb's copy holds only in-frame clones and misses some; the assay was immunoSEQ multiplex PCR. The data show roughly 1,700 clones, approximately 29% seen once. Findings and limits, study-wide: Of the top 100 tumor clones, median 57 were in adjacent lung, about 30 among its top 100. Density of T cells in blood, when higher, went with longer overall survival. Tumor samples were not multi-region, leaving intratumor heterogeneity unexcluded.

The clonotype comes from a woman aged 40-69 years with stage III lung adenocarcinoma. Here the sequenced sample was normal lung tissue next to the tumor, taken before any cancer treatment.

Here the CDR3 reads CASSKQGGSNEKLFF. For the CDR3, the DNA is TGTGCCAGCAGTAAACAAGGGGGCAGTAATGAAAAACTGTTTTTT. This chain connects TRBV6-8 to TRBJ1-4, with 7 bases that match TRBD1. The CDR3 contains 15 residues. Germline V gene data show CDR1 as MNHGY and CDR2 as SAAAGT. The J segment lost 4 bases and the V segment lost 5 bases, leaving 7 bases of the junction unmatched.